What follows are 24 T cell receptor beta chains derived from one specimen sequenced in a study of regulatory T cells in long-lasting Graves disease. Arm-PCR of CDR3 regions and iRepertoire HTBI primers were the basis on which TCR beta libraries were built. One entry per CDR3 protein, called by TCRdb with MiXCR from the multiplex PCR reads. Of hundreds of thousands of distinct CDR3 sequences listed, less than 25% were seen once; the top ten hold approximately 7.8%. Time point meaning: persistent/refractory GD, antithyroid drugs over 5 years with positive TRAb. The authors made the TCR library using RNA they extracted from PBMCs. The specimen comprised peripheral blood mononuclear cells (PBMCs), sampled when the disease was refractory, from a patient treated with antithyroid drugs. The receptors shown here come from a female donor with Graves disease.

This clonotype appeared a few times. The chain recombines TRBV20-1 with TRBJ1-2; D might be TRBD1 (5 bases). The germline V and J ends were trimmed by 3 bases and 2 bases, with 13 bases remaining between them. The CDR3 is made up of 14 amino acids. The V gene's germline CDR1 is DFQATT and CDR2 SNEGSKA (reference sequence). CDR3 bases: TGCAGTGCTAGGAGACAGCTCCTCAACTATGGCTACACCTTC. Translated: CSARRQLLNYGYTF.

This clonotype has only one observation. This may come from a read error, since a much larger clone is one base off. The V gene is TRBV6-2 or TRBV6-3, the J gene TRBJ1-1; the D is unclear. This CDR3 comprises 13 residues. CDR1 and CDR2 (germline): MNHEY, SVGEGT. The ends were cut back, 4 bases at V and 1 base at J, with 7 bases in the middle. CDR3 sequence reads: CASSCLKNTEAFF. The CDR3 DNA follows: TGTGCCAGCAGTTGCTTGAAGAACACTGAAGCTTTCTTT.

This clonotype was recorded a few times. CDR3 sequence reads: CSAEDRAPQPQHF. The CDR3 bases are TGCAGTGCTGAGGACAGGGCGCCTCAGCCCCAGCATTTT. The chain carries TRBV20-1 and TRBJ1-5, with 8 bases fitting TRBD1. CDR3 length equals 13 residues. V was pared by 5 bases and J by 6 bases, with 6 bases of the junction left unmatched. Germline V gives CDR1 DFQATT, CDR2 SNEGSKA (reference sequence).

With regard to this clonotype: A junction boundary mismatches the germline segment, possibly from a read error. V gene TRBV2 combines with J gene TRBJ2-4, with 9 bases lining up with TRBD1. The length of the CDR3 is 15 residues. Germline CDR1 reads SNHLY; CDR2 reads FYNNEI. The CDR3 DNA reads as TGTGCCAGCAGTCCGACAGGGGGGGCCAAAAACACTCAGTACTTC. Translated, it gives CASSPTGGAKNTQYF.

This clonotype occurred a few times. This chain links TRBV7-2 with TRBJ2-2; 8 nucleotides agree with TRBD1. The CDR3 spans 15 residues. Trimming took 3 bases from V and 5 from J; bases not matched to a gene: 5. Per the germline V gene, CDR1 is SGHTA and CDR2 is FQGNSA. The CDR3, as DNA: TGTGCCAGCAGCTTTAGACAGGGGAGGACCGGGGAGCTGTTTTTT. Its protein is CASSFRQGRTGELFF.

V gene TRBV30 combines with J gene TRBJ1-5; 11 bases line up with TRBD1. The CDR3 length is 15 residues. Trimming at V came to 1 base and at J to 7 bases, leaving 6 bases not matched to a gene. Germline V CDR1 and CDR2: GTSNPN, SVGIG (reference sequence). The CDR3 region is CAWSDGTGGRQPQHF. The DNA of the CDR3 is TGTGCCTGGAGTGATGGGACAGGGGGTCGGCAGCCCCAGCATTTT.

This clonotype was detected ten times or more. The genes are TRBV12-3 or TRBV12-4 and TRBJ2-7; 7 nucleotides line up with TRBD2. The V and J ends lost 5 bases and 7 bases, in that order; junction bases with no gene match: 8. The CDR3 length is 13 residues. The CDR3 spells CASSPRGTGEQYF. CDR3 in DNA: TGTGCCAGCAGTCCGCGGGGGACGGGGGAGCAGTACTTC.

This chain connects TRBV2 to TRBJ2-1; 8 positions match TRBD1. This CDR3 has 13 residues. V lost 5 bases to trimming and J lost 10 bases; unmatched junction nucleotides: 7. CDR1 SNHLY and CDR2 FYNNEI come from the germline V gene. The CDR3 is CASSPTGGREQFF. The CDR3 DNA sequence: TGTGCCAGCAGTCCCACAGGGGGGAGGGAGCAGTTCTTC.

This CDR3 is CASSKGLGELFF. The DNA of the CDR3 is TGTGCCAGCTCCAAGGGCCTCGGGGAGCTGTTTTTT. The chain recombines TRBV27 with TRBJ2-2; D unresolved. The CDR3 has 12 residues. Germline-derived CDR1 and CDR2 are MNHEY and SMNVEV (reference sequence). Deletions cut 8 bases from V and 7 bases from J, with 11 bases between.

The CDR3 DNA sequence: TGTGCCAGCAGCCCCCCGGGAGGGGGGAAAAACATTCAGTACTTC. Encoded protein: CASSPPGGGKNIQYF. This chain connects TRBV7-2 to TRBJ2-4; 8 bases fit TRBD2. CDR3 size: 15 residues. Looked up from germline, CDR1 is SGHTA and CDR2 is FQGNSA. The trim removed 5 bases at V and 4 bases at J, leaving 7 bases unmatched.

The V and J genes are TRBV6-1 and TRBJ2-3; the match to TRBD1 covers 8 bases. The CDR3 has 15 residues. Germline-derived CDR1 and CDR2 are MNHNS and SASEGT. V was clipped by 4 bases and J by 7 bases; unmatched bases: 10. This CDR3 is CASSVPGQARNTQYF. DNA for the CDR3: TGTGCCAGCAGTGTCCCGGGACAGGCGCGGAATACGCAGTATTTT.

This clonotype occurred a few times. J is TRBJ1-1 and V is TRBV7-9; D might be TRBD1 (5 bases). V was pared by 1 base and J by 0 bases, with 12 bases between. This CDR3 comprises 16 residues. In germline, CDR1 is SEHNR, CDR2 FQNEAQ (reference sequence). The CDR3 protein is CASSLDRIKMNTEAFF. DNA for the CDR3: TGTGCCAGCAGCTTAGACAGGATAAAAATGAACACTGAAGCTTTCTTT.

The chain recombines TRBV19 with TRBJ1-6; TRBD1 matches 7 bases. This CDR3 has 17 amino acids. Per the germline V gene, CDR1 is LNHDA and CDR2 is SQIVND (reference sequence). With 7 bases clipped from V and 0 bases from J, the junction kept 9 bases outside the gene matches. CDR3 residues: CASNKDRRSSYNSPLHF. CDR3 DNA sequence: TGTGCCAGTAACAAGGACAGGAGGAGCTCCTATAATTCACCCCTCCACTTT. Looking up the rest from reference TRBV19 and TRBJ1-6 gives the full variable domain: DGGITQSPKYLFRKEGQNVTLSCEQNLNHDAMYWYRQDPGQGLRLIYYSQIVNDFQKGDIAEGYSVSREKKESFPLTVTSAQKNPTAFYLCASNKDRRSSYNSPLHFGNGTRLTVT.

The chain couples TRBV30 to TRBJ2-7; 7 nucleotides agree with TRBD1. The CDR3 covers 13 residues. CDR1 GTSNPN and CDR2 SVGIG come from the germline V gene (reference sequence). With V trimmed by 0 bases and J by 4 bases, 3 bases remained unmatched. The CDR3 nucleotides read TGTGCCTGGAGTGTAGACAGGGATTACGAGCAGTACTTC. It translates to CAWSVDRDYEQYF. The whole variable domain, filled in from reference TRBV30 and TRBJ2-7, reads SQTIHQWPATLVQPVGSPLSLECTVEGTSNPNLYWYRQAAGRGLQLLFYSVGIGQISSEVPQNLSASRPQDRQFILSSKKLLLSDSGFYLCAWSVDRDYEQYFGPGTRLTVT.

The rearrangement uses TRBV28 and TRBJ1-1; D is uncertain. The ends were cut back, 5 bases at V and 11 bases at J, with 12 bases in the middle. Germline-derived CDR1 and CDR2 are MDHEN and SYDVKM. The CDR3 has 11 amino acids. The CDR3, as DNA: TGTGCCAGCAGTCGTAATAGTGAGGCTTTCTTT. This sequence encodes CASSRNSEAFF. Filled out from reference TRBV28 and TRBJ1-1, the complete variable domain reads DVKVTQSSRYLVKRTGEKVFLECVQDMDHENMFWYRQDPGLGLRLIYFSYDVKMKEKGDIPEGYSVSREKKERFSLILESASTNQTSMYLCASSRNSEAFFGQGTRLTVV.

This clonotype was counted at least ten times. The V call is TRBV27, the J call TRBJ1-1; no clear D gene. V lost 6 bases to trimming and J lost 8 bases, with 13 bases between them. The CDR3 has 12 residues. Germline V lookup: CDR1 MNHEY, CDR2 SMNVEV (reference sequence). The CDR3 region has the DNA TGTGCCAGCAGGGCCAGCACGCGAGAAGCTTTCTTT. It is translated as CASRASTREAFF.

The sample holds many counts of this clonotype. The chain couples TRBV19 to TRBJ2-5; 7 bases agree with TRBD2. This CDR3 comprises 13 residues. Germline V gene lookup returns CDR1 LNHDA and CDR2 SQIVND (reference sequence). After removal of 6 bases from V and 1 base from J, the junction contained 2 bases not matched to a gene. CDR3 sequence reads: CASRGGVQETQYF. DNA for the CDR3: TGTGCCAGTAGGGGGGGGGTCCAAGAGACCCAGTACTTC.

Note on this clonotype: Its ends do not fully match the called genes, so a read error is possible. J is TRBJ2-2 and V is TRBV6-4, with D possibly being TRBD2 (6 bases). The CDR3 covers 16 residues. Germline CDR1 and CDR2: MRHNA and SNTAGT. The CDR3 protein is CASSDSGRENTGELFF. CDR3 bases: TGTGCCAGCAGCGACTCCGGGCGGGAAAACACCGGGGAGCTGTTTTTT.

This clonotype was detected ten times or more. This chain uses TRBV5-1 with TRBJ2-7; D remains ambiguous. CDR1 and CDR2 from the germline V gene are SGHRS and YFSETQ. There are 14 residues in the CDR3. With 4 bases removed from V and 6 bases from J, the gap between germline ends came to 17 bases. CDR3 amino acids: CASSPSYAVTEQYF. The CDR3 DNA reads as TGCGCCAGCAGCCCCTCATACGCGGTAACCGAGCAGTACTTC.

In regard to this clonotype: A read error may produce the germline difference seen at one junction end. This sequence joins TRBV6-4 and TRBJ2-7; D might be TRBD2 (5 bases). The CDR3 length is 14 residues. Germline V lookup: CDR1 MRHNA, CDR2 SNTAGT. This CDR3 reads CACSDDGGFYEQYF. CDR3 bases: TGTGCCTGCAGTGATGATGGAGGTTTCTACGAGCAGTACTTC.

There are many counts of this clonotype. The CDR3 spells CASSEALSQAGYTF. DNA of the CDR3: TGTGCCAGCAGTGAAGCGCTTTCCCAGGCCGGCTACACCTTC. The chain carries TRBV2 and TRBJ1-2; no definite D call. Per the germline V gene, CDR1 is SNHLY and CDR2 is FYNNEI. V was shortened by 0 bases and J by 8 bases, with 13 bases between the two germline ends. The CDR3 consists of 14 residues. Full variable domain (missing parts from reference TRBV2 and TRBJ1-2): EPEVTQTPSHQVTQMGQEVILRCVPISNHLYFYWYRQILGQKVEFLVSFYNNEISEKSEIFDDQFSVERPDGSNFTLKIRSTKLEDSAMYFCASSEALSQAGYTFGSGTRLTVV.

The gene calls are TRBV29-1 and TRBJ1-2, with D possibly TRBD1 on 5 matching bases. Between the trimmed V and J ends, which lost 3 bases and 6 bases, there was a span of 14 bases. Germline V gene lookup returns CDR1 SQVTM and CDR2 ANQGSEA. This CDR3 has 13 amino acids. This CDR3 reads CSVDREWGDGYTF. Written as DNA, the CDR3 is TGCAGCGTTGACCGGGAATGGGGGGATGGCTACACCTTC.

This clonotype was detected a few times. The chain links TRBV4-1 to TRBJ2-7; D uncertain. This CDR3 has 16 residues. Germline CDR1 is MGHRA and CDR2 is YSYEKL. With 0 bases removed from V and 0 bases from J, the gap between germline ends came to 12 bases. CDR3 amino acids: CASSQDIRAASYEQYF. As DNA, the CDR3 is TGCGCCAGCAGCCAAGATATTAGGGCGGCCTCCTACGAGCAGTACTTC.

This clonotype was seen more than once but under ten times. The gene calls are TRBV15 and TRBJ1-6; 7 bases fit TRBD1. Unmatched junction bases numbered 11, after V lost 0 bases and J lost 9 bases. Germline-derived CDR1 and CDR2 are LNHNV and YYDKDF (reference sequence). The CDR3 is 17 amino acids. The CDR3 region has the DNA TGTGCCACCAGCAGAGATTCCAAGGGGGCCGTAACTTCACCCCTCCACTTT. Translation gives CATSRDSKGAVTSPLHF.